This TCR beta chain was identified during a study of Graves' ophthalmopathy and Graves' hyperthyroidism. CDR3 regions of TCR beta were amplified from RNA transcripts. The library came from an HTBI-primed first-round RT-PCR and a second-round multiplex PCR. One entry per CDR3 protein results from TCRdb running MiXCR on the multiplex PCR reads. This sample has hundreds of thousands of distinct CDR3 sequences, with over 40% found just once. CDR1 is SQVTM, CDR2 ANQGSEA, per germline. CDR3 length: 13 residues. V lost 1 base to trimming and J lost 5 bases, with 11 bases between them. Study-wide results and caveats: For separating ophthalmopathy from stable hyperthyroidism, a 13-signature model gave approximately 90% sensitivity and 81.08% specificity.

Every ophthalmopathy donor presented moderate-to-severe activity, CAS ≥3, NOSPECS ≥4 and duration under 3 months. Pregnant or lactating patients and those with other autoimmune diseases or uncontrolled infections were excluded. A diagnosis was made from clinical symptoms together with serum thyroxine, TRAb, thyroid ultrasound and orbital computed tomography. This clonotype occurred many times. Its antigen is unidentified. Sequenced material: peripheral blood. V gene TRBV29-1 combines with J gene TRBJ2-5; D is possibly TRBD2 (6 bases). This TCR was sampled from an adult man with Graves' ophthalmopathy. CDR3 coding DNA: TGCAGCGTTGAAGGCCTAGCGAGGGAGACCCAGTACTTC. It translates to CSVEGLARETQYF.